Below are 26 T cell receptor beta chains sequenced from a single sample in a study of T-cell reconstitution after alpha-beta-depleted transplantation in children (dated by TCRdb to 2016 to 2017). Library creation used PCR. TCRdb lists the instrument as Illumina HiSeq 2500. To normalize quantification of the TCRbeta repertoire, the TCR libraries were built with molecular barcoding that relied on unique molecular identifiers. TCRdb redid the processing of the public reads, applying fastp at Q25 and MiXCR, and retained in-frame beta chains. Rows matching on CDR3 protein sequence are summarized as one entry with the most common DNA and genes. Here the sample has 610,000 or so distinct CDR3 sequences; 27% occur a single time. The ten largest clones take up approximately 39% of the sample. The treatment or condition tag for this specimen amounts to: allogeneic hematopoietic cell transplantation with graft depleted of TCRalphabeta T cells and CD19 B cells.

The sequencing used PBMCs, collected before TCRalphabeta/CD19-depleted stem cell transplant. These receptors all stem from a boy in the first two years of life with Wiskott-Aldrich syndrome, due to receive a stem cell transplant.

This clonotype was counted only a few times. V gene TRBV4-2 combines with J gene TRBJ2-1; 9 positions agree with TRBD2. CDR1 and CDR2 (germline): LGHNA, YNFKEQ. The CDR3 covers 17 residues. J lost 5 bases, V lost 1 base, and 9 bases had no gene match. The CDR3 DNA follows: TGTGCCAGCAGCCAAGTTCCGGCGGGAGGGCAGGACAATGAGCAGTTCTTC. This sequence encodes CASSQVPAGGQDNEQFF.

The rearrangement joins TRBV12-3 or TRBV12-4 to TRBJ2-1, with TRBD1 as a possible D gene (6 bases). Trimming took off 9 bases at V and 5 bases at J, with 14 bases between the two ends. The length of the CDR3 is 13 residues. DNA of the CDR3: TGTGCCAGTCAAGACAGGAACGACAATGAGCAGTTCTTC. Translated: CASQDRNDNEQFF.

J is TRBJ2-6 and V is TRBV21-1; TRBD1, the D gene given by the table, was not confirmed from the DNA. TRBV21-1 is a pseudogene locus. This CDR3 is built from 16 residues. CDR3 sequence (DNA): TGTGCCAGCAGCAAAAAAGGGGCGCGTGGGGCCAACGTCCTGACTTTC. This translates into CASSKKGARGANVLTF.

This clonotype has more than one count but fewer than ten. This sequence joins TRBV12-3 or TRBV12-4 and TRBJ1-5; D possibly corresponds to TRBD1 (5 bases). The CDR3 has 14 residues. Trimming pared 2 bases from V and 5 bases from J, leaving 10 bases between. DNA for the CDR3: TGTGCCAGCAGTTTATGGGGGAGTTATCAGCCCCAGCATTTT. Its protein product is CASSLWGSYQPQHF.

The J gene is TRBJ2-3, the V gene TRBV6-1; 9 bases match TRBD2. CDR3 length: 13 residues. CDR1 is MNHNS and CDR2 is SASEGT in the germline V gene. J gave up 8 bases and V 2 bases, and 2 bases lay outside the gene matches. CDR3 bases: TGTGCCAGCAGTGAAACAGCGGGAGGTACGCAGTATTTT. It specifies CASSETAGGTQYF.

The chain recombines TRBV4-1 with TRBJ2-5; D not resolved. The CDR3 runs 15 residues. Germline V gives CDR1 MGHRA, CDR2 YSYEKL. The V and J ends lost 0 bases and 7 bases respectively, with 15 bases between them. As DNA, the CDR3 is TGCGCCAGCAGCCAAGAGGGTGCGGCTGGCAGGACCCAGTACTTC. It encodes CASSQEGAAGRTQYF.

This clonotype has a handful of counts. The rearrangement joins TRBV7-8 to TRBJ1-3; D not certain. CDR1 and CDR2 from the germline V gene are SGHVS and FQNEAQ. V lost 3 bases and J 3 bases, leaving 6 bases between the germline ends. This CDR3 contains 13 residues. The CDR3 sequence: CASSFQFGNTIYF. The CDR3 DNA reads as TGTGCCAGCAGCTTTCAGTTTGGAAACACCATATATTTT.

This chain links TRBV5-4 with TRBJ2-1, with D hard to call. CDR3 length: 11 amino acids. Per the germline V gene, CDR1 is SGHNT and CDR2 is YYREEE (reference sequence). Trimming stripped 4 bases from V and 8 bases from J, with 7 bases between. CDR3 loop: CASSTVYEQFF. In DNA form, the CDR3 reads TGTGCCAGCAGCACCGTCTATGAGCAGTTCTTC.

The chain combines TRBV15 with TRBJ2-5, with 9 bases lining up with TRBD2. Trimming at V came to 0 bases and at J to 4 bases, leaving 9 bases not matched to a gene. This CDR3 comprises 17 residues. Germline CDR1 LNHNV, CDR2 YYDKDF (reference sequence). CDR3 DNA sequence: TGTGCCACCAGCAGAGATCTGGCGGGAGGGCTAGGAGAGACCCAGTACTTC. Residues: CATSRDLAGGLGETQYF.

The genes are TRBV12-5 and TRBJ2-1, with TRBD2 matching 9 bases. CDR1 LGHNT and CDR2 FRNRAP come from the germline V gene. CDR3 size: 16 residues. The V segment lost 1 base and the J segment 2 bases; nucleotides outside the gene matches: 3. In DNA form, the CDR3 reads TGTGCTAGTGGTTTGGGTAGCGGGAGTGCCTACAATGAGCAGTTCTTC. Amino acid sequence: CASGLGSGSAYNEQFF.

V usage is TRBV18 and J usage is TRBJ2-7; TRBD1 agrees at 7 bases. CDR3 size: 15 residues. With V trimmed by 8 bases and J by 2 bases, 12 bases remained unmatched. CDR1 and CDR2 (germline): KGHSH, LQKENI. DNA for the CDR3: TGTGCCAGCCGTCAAACAGGGGCGGACCCCTACGAGCAGTACTTC. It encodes CASRQTGADPYEQYF.

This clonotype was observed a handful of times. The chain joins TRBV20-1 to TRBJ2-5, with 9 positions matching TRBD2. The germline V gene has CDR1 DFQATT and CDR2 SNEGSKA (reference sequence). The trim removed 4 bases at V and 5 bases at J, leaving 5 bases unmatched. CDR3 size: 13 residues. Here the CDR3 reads CSANSGSEETQYF. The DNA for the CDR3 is TGCAGTGCTAATAGCGGGAGTGAGGAGACCCAGTACTTC.

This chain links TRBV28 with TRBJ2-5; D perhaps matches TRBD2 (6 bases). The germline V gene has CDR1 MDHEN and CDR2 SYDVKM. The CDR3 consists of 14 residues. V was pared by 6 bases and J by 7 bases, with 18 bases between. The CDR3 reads CASRGFGGTRTQYF. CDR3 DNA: TGTGCCAGCAGGGGGTTCGGGGGTACTCGGACCCAGTACTTC.

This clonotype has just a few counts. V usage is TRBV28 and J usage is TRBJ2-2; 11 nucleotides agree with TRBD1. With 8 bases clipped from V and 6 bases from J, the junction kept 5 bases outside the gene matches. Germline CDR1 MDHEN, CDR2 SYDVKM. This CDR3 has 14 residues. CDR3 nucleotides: TGTGCCAGCCTGGGACAGGGGGTCGCCGGGGAGCTGTTTTTT. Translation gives CASLGQGVAGELFF.

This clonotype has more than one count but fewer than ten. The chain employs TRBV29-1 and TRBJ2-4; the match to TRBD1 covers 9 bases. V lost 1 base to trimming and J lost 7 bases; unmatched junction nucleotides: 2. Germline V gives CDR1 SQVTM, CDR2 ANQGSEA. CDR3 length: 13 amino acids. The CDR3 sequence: CSVEGQGGNIQYF. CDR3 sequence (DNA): TGCAGCGTTGAAGGACAGGGGGGGAACATTCAGTACTTC. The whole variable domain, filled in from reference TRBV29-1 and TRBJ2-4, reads SAVISQKPSRDICQRGTSLTIQCQVDSQVTMMFWYRQQPGQSLTLIATANQGSEATYESGFVIDKFPISRPNLTFSTLTVSNMSPEDSSIYLCSVEGQGGNIQYFGAGTRLSVL.

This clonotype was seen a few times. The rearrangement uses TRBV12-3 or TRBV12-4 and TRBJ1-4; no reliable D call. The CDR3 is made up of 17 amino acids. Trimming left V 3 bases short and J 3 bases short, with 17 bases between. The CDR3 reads CASSFLITRVSNEKLFF. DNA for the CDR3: TGTGCCAGCAGTTTTTTGATTACGAGGGTTTCTAATGAAAAACTGTTTTTT.

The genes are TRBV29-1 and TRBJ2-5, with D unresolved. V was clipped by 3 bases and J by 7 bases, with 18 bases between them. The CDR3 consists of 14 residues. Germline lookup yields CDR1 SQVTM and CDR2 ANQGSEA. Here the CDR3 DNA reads TGCAGCGTTGAGTCTTCTGTTACGGGTGTGACCCAGTACTTC. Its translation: CSVESSVTGVTQYF.

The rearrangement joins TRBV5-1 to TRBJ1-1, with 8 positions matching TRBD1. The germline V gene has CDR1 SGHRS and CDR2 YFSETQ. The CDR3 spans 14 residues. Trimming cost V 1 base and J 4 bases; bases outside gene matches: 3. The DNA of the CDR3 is TGCGCCAGCAGCTTGACAGGGGGTATCACTGAAGCTTTCTTT. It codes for CASSLTGGITEAFF.

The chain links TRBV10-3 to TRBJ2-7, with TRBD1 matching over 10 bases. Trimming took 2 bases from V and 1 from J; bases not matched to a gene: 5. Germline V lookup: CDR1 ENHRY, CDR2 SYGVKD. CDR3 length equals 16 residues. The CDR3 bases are TGTGCCATCAGTGAGGGGACAGGGGCGCCTTCCTACGAGCAGTACTTC. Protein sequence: CAISEGTGAPSYEQYF.

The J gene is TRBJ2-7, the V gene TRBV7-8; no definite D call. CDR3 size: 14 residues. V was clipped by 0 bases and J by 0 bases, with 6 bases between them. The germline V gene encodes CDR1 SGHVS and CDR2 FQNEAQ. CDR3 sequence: CASSLAPDSYEQYF. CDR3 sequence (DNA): TGTGCCAGCAGCTTAGCTCCAGACTCCTACGAGCAGTACTTC. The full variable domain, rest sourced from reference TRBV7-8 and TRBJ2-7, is GAGVSQSPRYKVAKRGQDVALRCDPISGHVSLFWYQQALGQGPEFLTYFQNEAQLDKSGLPSDRFFAERPEGSVSTLKIQRTQQEDSAVYLCASSLAPDSYEQYFGPGTRLTVT.

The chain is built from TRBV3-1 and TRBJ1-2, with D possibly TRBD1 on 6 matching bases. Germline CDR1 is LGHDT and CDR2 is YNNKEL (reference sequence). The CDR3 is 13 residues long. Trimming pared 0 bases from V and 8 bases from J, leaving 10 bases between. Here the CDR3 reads CASSQEQGGGYTF. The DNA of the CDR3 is TGTGCCAGCAGCCAAGAACAGGGTGGCGGCTACACCTTC.

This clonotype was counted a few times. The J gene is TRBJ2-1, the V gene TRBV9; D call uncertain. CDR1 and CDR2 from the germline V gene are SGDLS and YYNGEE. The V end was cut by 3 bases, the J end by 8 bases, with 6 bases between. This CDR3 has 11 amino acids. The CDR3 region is CASSALDEQFF. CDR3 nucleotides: TGTGCCAGCAGCGCCCTCGATGAGCAGTTCTTC.

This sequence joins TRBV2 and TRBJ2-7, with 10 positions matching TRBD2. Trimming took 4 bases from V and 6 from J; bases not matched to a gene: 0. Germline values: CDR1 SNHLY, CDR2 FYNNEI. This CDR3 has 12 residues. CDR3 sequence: CASSGLAGEQYF. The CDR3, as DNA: TGTGCCAGCAGTGGACTAGCGGGCGAGCAGTACTTC.

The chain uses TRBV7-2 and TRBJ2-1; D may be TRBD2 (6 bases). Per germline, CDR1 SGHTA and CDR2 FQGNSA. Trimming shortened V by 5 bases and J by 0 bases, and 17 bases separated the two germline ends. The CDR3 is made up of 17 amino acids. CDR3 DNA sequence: TGTGCCAGCAGCGGCCGACCGGGACTTCGCTCCTACAATGAGCAGTTCTTC. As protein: CASSGRPGLRSYNEQFF.

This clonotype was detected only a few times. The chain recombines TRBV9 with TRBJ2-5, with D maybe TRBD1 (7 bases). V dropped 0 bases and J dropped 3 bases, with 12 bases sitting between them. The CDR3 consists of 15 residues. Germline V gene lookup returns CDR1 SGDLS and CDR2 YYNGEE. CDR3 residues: CASSVGGGTEETQYF. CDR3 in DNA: TGTGCCAGCAGCGTAGGTGGGGGGACAGAAGAGACCCAGTACTTC.

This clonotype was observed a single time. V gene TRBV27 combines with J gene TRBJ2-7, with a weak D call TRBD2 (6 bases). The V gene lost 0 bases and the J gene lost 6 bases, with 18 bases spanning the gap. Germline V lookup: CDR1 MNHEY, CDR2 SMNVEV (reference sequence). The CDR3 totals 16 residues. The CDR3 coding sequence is TGTGCCAGCAGTTTATCGGGGGGAAGATACGATTCCGAGCAGTACTTC. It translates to CASSLSGGRYDSEQYF.